This T cell receptor beta chain derives from a study of CD8+ T cells in alopecia areata. Described treatment: oral pan-JAK inhibitor, 5-10 mg twice daily. Study-wide results and limits: Mice showed TCR sharing more clearly than patients did, possibly owing to HLA.

Reverse transcribed after extraction, RNA yielded cDNA as the sequencing template. Sequencing was performed with immunoSEQ multiplex PCR; in TCRdb, only in-frame clones are kept and a portion is missing. The data hold approximately 210,000 clones, with 66% observed a single time. The CDR3 contains 14 residues. V gave up 2 bases and J gave up 3 bases, with 11 bases separating them. Germline assignment: CDR1 SGHRS and CDR2 YFSETQ. Worth noting for this clone: The antigen remains undetermined.

The material sequenced was CD4+ T cells sorted from blood, taken at approximately week 42, from a patient treated with tofacitinib. The sequence derives from a human donor with alopecia areata. This chain connects TRBV5-1 to TRBJ1-2; D perhaps matches TRBD1 (5 bases). The CDR3 protein is CASSLQESDYGYTF. DNA for the CDR3: TGCGCCAGCAGCTTACAGGAGTCGGACTATGGCTACACCTTC.